These 5 T cell receptor beta chains were all obtained from the same sample, sequenced in a study of T cell responses to AZD1222 COVID-19 vaccine. Sequenced by immunoSEQ multiplex PCR; TCRdb stores in-frame clones only, minus some. Among approximately 140,000 clones listed, around nine tenths were seen once. This specimen consisted of peripheral blood, obtained on day 0 of AZD1222 vaccination. The source of these receptors is an adult in good health.

The V gene is TRBV6-4, the J gene TRBJ1-1, with TRBD1 matching over 7 bases. V lost 5 bases, J lost 4 bases, and 10 bases stayed unmatched. The CDR3 has 15 amino acids. Germline V gene data show CDR1 as MRHNA and CDR2 as SNTAGT. In nucleotides, the CDR3 is TGTGCCAGCAGTCCCCGGACAGGCGAGGGCACTGAAGCTTTCTTT. Translation: CASSPRTGEGTEAFF.

The rearrangement joins TRBV2 to TRBJ2-7, with D hard to call. The CDR3 is 15 amino acids. Germline lookup yields CDR1 SNHLY and CDR2 FYNNEI. V lost 3 bases to trimming and J lost 0 bases, with 12 bases between them. CDR3 DNA: TGTGCCAGCAGTGAGTTTAGCCCCTCCTCCTACGAGCAGTACTTC. It translates to CASSEFSPSSYEQYF.

V usage is TRBV14 and J usage is TRBJ1-2; D gene ambiguous. This CDR3 contains 16 residues. The V end lost 4 bases, the J end lost 0 bases, and 15 bases lay between the germline ends. Germline V lookup: CDR1 SGHDN, CDR2 FVKESK. The CDR3 DNA follows: TGTGCCAGCAGCCCGTTAGGACGGTTACCTAACTATGGCTACACCTTC. Amino acids: CASSPLGRLPNYGYTF.

V gene TRBV19 combines with J gene TRBJ1-1, with D possibly TRBD1 on 6 matching bases. Germline V lookup: CDR1 LNHDA, CDR2 SQIVND (reference sequence). The CDR3 runs 16 residues. The V and J ends lost 6 bases and 1 base respectively, with 18 bases between them. The CDR3 DNA follows: TGTGCCAGTAGGAATCTAGGGGGACGGTCGAACACTGAAGCTTTCTTT. It is translated as CASRNLGGRSNTEAFF.

J is TRBJ2-1 and V is TRBV5-4, with D possibly called TRBD1 or TRBD2 (5 bases each). The germline gives CDR1 SGHNT, CDR2 YYREEE (reference sequence). V lost 0 bases and J 8 bases, leaving 18 bases between the germline ends. The CDR3 extends over 16 amino acids. CDR3 sequence reads: CASSLGRGGVLDEQFF. CDR3 coding DNA: TGTGCCAGCAGCTTGGGACGGGGCGGTGTCCTGGATGAGCAGTTCTTC.